The TCR beta chain under discussion was sequenced for a study of OX40 agonist ivuxolimab in advanced cancers. Overall study context: Patients took ivuxolimab, an agonistic anti-OX40 (CD134) antibody. Study-level findings and limits: Partial responders receiving 0.1-3.0 mg/kg showed among the lowest clonal expansion. The mean number of expanded clones was higher in CD8+ T cells than in CD4+.

Sequenced by immunoSEQ multiplex PCR; TCRdb stores in-frame clones only, minus some. The repertoire holds approximately 66,000 clones, with about 85% as singletons. This CDR3 has 13 residues. Germline V gene lookup returns CDR1 SNHLY and CDR2 FYNNEI. With 9 bases removed from V and 9 bases from J, the gap between germline ends came to 15 bases. This clone showed up just a few times. Its antigen is not identified. The chain recombines TRBV2 with TRBJ1-6, with a tentative D call TRBD1 (6 bases). This receptor was taken from an adult with an advanced solid tumor such as melanoma, head and neck, liver or kidney cancer. The input for sequencing was CD4+ or CD8+ T cells sorted from blood, taken in a trial of the OX40 agonist ivuxolimab. CDR3 coding DNA: TGTGCCAGACGGACAGAATGGGCTTCACCCCTCCACTTT. Amino acid sequence: CARRTEWASPLHF.